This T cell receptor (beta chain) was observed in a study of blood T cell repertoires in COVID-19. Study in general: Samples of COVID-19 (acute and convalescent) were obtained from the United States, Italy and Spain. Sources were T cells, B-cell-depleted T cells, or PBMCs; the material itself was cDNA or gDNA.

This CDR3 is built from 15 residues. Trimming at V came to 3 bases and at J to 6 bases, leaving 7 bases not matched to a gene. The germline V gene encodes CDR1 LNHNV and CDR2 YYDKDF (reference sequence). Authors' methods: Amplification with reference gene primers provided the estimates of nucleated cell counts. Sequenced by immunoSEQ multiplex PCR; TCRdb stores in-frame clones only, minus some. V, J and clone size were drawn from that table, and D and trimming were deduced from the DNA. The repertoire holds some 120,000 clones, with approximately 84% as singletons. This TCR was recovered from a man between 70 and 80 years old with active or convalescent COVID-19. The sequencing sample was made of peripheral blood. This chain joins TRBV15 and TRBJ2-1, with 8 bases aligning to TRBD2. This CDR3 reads CATSSARGGSNEQFF. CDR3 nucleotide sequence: TGTGCCACCAGCAGCGCCCGGGGGGGCAGCAATGAGCAGTTCTTC.